This TCR beta chain was identified during a study of control samples from healthy donors and cancer patients. Assay: immunoSEQ multiplex PCR; the TCRdb copy retains only in-frame clones and omits some. Here the sample spans about 110,000 clones, 80% to 90% being singletons. The CDR3 runs to 15 residues. V was clipped by 3 bases and J by 0 bases, with 10 bases between them. Germline loops: CDR1 SGHAT, CDR2 FQNNGV. The sample comprised blood. The receptor's source is a woman in her 50s in good health. This chain uses TRBV11-2 with TRBJ2-3; TRBD2 is a possible D gene (5 bases). As DNA, the CDR3 is TGTGCCAGCAGCTTCCCGGGAATGAGCACAGATACGCAGTATTTT. The encoded protein is CASSFPGMSTDTQYF.